This T cell receptor beta chain was sequenced for a study of identifying expanded T cells in peripheral blood. Study observations and caveats: Approximately 2-week clone count variance significantly increased as total template count grew.

The count of this clone is one. Its antigen is still unknown. Data came from immunoSEQ multiplex PCR; TCRdb stores just in-frame clones and leaves some out. In the table there are about 53,000 clones, about four fifths of which are singletons. This clonotype was obtained from a person aged 18-70 years in good health. Sequenced input: blood.

CDR3 loop: CASSLGLGTDTQYF. The CDR3 DNA follows: TGTGCCAGCAGCTTGGGGCTGGGCACAGATACGCAGTATTTT. The rearrangement joins TRBV5-6 to TRBJ2-3, with no clear D. In germline, CDR1 is SGHDT, CDR2 YYEEEE. V lost 0 bases and J lost 1, with 6 bases in between. This CDR3 contains 14 residues. The variable domain in full, completed from reference TRBV5-6 and TRBJ2-3, reads DAGVTQSPTHLIKTRGQQVTLRCSPKSGHDTVSWYQQALGQGPQFIFQYYEEEERQRGNFPDRFSGHQFPNYSSELNVNALLLGDSALYLCASSLGLGTDTQYFGPGTRLTVL.